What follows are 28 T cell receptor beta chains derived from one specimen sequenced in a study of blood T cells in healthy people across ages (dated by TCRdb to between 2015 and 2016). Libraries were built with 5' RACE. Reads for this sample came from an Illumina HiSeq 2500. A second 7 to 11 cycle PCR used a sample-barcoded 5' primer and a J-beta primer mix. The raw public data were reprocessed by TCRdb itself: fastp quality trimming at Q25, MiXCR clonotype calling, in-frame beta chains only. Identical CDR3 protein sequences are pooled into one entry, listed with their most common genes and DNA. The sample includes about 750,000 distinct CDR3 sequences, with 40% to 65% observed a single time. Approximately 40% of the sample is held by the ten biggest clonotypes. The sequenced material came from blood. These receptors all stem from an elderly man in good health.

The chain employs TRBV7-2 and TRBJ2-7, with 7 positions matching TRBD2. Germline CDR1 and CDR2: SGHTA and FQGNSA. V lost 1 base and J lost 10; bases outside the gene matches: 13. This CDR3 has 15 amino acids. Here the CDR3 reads CASSLEGTTSVAQYF. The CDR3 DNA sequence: TGTGCCAGCAGCTTAGAAGGGACTACCTCAGTGGCCCAGTACTTC.

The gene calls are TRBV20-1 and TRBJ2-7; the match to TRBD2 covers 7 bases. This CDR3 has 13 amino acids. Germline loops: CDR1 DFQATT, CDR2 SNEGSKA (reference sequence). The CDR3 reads CRPRTGGSYEQYF. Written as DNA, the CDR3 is TGCAGACCCCGGACGGGGGGATCCTACGAGCAGTACTTC.

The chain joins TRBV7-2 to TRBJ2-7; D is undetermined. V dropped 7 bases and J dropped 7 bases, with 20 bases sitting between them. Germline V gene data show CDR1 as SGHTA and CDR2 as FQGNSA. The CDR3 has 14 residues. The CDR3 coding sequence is TGTGCCAGCACCCCCGGCGCCGTACCCGGGGAGCAGTACTTC. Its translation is CASTPGAVPGEQYF.

CDR3: CASNRGQIAKNIQYF. The CDR3 nucleotides are TGTGCCAGTAACAGGGGGCAGATCGCCAAAAACATTCAGTACTTC. The chain carries TRBV6-1 and TRBJ2-4; 9 bases are a match to TRBD1. The CDR3 is made up of 15 amino acids. CDR1 is MNHNS, CDR2 SASEGT, per germline. Losses at the gene ends were 9 bases for V and 1 base for J; bases not matched to a gene: 7.

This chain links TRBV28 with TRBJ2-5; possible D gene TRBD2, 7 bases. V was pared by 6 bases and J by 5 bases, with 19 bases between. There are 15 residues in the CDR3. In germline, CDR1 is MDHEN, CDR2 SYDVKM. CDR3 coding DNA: TGTGCCAGCAGCTCCGGGGGGCAGGGCCTCGAGACCCAGTACTTC. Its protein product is CASSSGGQGLETQYF. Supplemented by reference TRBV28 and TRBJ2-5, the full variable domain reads DVKVTQSSRYLVKRTGEKVFLECVQDMDHENMFWYRQDPGLGLRLIYFSYDVKMKEKGDIPEGYSVSREKKERFSLILESASTNQTSMYLCASSSGGQGLETQYFGPGTRLLVL.

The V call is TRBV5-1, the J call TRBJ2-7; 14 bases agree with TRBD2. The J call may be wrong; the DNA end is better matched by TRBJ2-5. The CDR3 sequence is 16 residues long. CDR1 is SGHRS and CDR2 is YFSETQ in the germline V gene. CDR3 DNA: TGCGCCAGCAGCCATGAGGGACTAGCGGGAGTGGAGACCCAGTACTTC. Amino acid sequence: CASSHEGLAGVETQYF.

CDR3 sequence: CARQKNYGYTF. As DNA, the CDR3 is TGTGCCCGACAGAAAAACTATGGCTACACCTTC. The genes are TRBV2 and TRBJ1-2; tentative D call: TRBD1 (5 bases). CDR1 is SNHLY and CDR2 is FYNNEI in the germline V gene. CDR3 length: 11 residues. The germline V and J ends were trimmed by 11 bases and 2 bases, with 9 bases remaining between them.

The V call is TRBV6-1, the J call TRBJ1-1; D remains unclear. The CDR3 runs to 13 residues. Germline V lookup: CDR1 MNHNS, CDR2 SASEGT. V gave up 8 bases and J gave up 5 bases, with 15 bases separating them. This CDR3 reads CASPESGRTEAFF. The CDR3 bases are TGTGCCAGCCCCGAATCCGGGAGGACTGAAGCTTTCTTT.

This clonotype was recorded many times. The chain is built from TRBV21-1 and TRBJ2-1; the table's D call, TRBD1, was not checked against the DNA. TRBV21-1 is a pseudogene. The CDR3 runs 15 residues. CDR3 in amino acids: CASRKTGLTGYEQFF. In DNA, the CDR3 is TGTGCCAGCAGGAAAACCGGCCTGACAGGTTATGAGCAGTTCTTC.

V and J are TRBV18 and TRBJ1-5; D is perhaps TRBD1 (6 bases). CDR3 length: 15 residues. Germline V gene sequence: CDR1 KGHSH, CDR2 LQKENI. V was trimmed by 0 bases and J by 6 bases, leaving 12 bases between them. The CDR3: CASSPPGAGGQPQHF. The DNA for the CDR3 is TGTGCCAGCTCACCACCGGGGGCGGGGGGTCAGCCCCAGCATTTT.

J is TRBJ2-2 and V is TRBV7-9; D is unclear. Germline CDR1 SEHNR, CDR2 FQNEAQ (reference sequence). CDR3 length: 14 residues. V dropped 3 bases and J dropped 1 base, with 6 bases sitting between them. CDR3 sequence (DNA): TGTGCCAGCAGCTTTAAGAGGAACACCGGGGAGCTGTTTTTT. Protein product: CASSFKRNTGELFF.

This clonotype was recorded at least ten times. DNA of the CDR3: TGTGCCAGCAGCCCTTTGGGTAATGAGCAGTTCTTC. This translates into CASSPLGNEQFF. This rearrangement joins TRBV18 to TRBJ2-1; the D is unclear. This CDR3 has 12 residues. Germline-derived CDR1 and CDR2 are KGHSH and LQKENI. V was cut by 8 bases and J by 7 bases, with 12 bases left in between.

CDR3 in DNA: TGTGCCAGCAGCGTAGAGGGGGCGCAAGCAGATACGCAGTATTTT. Translating it yields CASSVEGAQADTQYF. This chain links TRBV9 with TRBJ2-3; TRBD1 matches 7 bases. After removal of 0 bases from V and 4 bases from J, the junction contained 5 bases not matched to a gene. The CDR3 is 15 amino acids. Germline CDR1 reads SGDLS; CDR2 reads YYNGEE.

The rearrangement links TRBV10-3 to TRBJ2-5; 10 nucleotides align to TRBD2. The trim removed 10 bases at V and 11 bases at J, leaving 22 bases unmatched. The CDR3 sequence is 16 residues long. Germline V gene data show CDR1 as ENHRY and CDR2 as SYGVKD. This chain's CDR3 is CASENEGLAPLGEQYF. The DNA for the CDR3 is TGTGCCAGCGAAAATGAGGGACTAGCGCCTCTGGGAGAGCAGTACTTC.

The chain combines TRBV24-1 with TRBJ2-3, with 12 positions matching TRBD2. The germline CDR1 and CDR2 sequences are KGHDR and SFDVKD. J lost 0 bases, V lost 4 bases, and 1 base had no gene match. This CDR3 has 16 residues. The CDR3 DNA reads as TGTGCCACCAGTGAGGGGACTAGCGGGAGCACAGATACGCAGTATTTT. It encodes CATSEGTSGSTDTQYF.

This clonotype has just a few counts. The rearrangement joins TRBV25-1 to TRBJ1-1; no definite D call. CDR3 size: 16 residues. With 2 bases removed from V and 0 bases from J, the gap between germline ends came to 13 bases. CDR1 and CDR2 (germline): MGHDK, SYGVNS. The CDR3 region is CASSEKGLAMNTEAFF. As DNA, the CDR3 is TGTGCCAGCAGTGAAAAGGGTCTGGCCATGAACACTGAAGCTTTCTTT.

The CDR3 protein is CASSPREDEQYF. For the CDR3, the DNA is TGTGCCAGCAGCCCCAGGGAGGACGAGCAGTACTTC. This chain links TRBV28 with TRBJ2-7, with D perhaps TRBD2 (6 bases). Between the trimmed V and J ends, which lost 6 bases and 5 bases, there was a span of 11 bases. The CDR3 contains 12 residues. Germline V gives CDR1 MDHEN, CDR2 SYDVKM.

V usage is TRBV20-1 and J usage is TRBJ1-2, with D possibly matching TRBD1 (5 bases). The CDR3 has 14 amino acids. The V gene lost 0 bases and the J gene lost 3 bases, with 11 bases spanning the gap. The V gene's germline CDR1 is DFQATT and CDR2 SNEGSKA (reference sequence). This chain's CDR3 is CSARDGGDYYGYTF. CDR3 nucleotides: TGCAGTGCTAGAGATGGGGGGGACTACTATGGCTACACCTTC.

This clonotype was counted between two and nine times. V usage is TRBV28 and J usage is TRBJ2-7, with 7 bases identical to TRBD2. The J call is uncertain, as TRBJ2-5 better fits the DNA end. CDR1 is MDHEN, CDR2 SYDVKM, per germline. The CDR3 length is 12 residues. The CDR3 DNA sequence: TGTGCCAGCAGGGTCGGGAGGAAGACCCAGTACTTC. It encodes CASRVGRKTQYF.

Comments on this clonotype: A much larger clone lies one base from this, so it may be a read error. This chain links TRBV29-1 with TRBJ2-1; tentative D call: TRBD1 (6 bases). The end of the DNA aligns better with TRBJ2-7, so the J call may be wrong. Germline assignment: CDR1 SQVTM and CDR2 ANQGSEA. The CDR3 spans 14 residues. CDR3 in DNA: TGCAGCGTTGAGAGGGGCAGGGGATACAATGAGCAGTACTTC. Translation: CSVERGRGYNEQYF.

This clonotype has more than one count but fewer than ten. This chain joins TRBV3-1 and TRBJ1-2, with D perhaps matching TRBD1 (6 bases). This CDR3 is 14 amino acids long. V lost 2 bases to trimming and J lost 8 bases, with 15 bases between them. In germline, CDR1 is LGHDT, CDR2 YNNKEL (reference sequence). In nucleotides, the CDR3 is TGTGCCAGCAGCCAATCTACAGGGTTGGTAGGCTACACCTTC. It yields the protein CASSQSTGLVGYTF.

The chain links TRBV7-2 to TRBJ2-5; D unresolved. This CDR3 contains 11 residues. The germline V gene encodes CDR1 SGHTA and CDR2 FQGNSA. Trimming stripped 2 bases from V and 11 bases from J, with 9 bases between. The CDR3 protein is CASSLIDEQYF. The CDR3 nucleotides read TGTGCCAGCAGCTTAATCGATGAGCAGTACTTC.

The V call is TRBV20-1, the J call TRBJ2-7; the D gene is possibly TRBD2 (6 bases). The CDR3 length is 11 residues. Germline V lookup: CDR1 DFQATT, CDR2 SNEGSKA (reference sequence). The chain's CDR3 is CSLYQRDEQYF. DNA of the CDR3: TGCAGCCTCTATCAGCGGGACGAGCAGTACTTC.

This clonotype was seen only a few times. CDR3 in amino acids: CASSVGVGGTTYEQYF. CDR3 sequence (DNA): TGTGCCAGCAGCGTAGGGGTCGGCGGGACAACCTACGAGCAGTACTTC. The V call is TRBV9, the J call TRBJ2-7, with D tentatively TRBD1 or TRBD2 (6 bases each). The germline V and J ends were trimmed by 0 bases and 2 bases, with 15 bases remaining between them. From germline, CDR1 is SGDLS and CDR2 YYNGEE. The CDR3 length is 16 residues.

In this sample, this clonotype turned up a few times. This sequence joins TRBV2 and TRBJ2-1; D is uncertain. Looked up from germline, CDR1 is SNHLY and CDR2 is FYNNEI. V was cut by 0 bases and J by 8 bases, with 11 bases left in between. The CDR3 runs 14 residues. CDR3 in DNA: TGTGCCAGCAGTGAAGCGCTTCCCGGCGATGAGCAGTTCTTC. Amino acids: CASSEALPGDEQFF.

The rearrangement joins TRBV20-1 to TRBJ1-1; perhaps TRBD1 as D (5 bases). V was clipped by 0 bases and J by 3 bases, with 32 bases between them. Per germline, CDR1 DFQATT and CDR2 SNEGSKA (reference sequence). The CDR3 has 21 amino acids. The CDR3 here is CSARDFGQPLEYGGTDTEAFF. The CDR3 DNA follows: TGCAGTGCTAGAGATTTCGGACAACCTCTGGAGTACGGGGGGACGGACACTGAAGCTTTCTTT.

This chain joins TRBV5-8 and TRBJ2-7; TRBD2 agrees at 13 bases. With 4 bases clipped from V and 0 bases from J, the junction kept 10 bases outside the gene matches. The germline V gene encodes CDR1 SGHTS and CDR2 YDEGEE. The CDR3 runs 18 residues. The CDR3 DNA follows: TGTGCCAGCAGCATACGTCCCTGGACTAGCGGGAGCTCCTACGAGCAGTACTTC. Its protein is CASSIRPWTSGSSYEQYF.

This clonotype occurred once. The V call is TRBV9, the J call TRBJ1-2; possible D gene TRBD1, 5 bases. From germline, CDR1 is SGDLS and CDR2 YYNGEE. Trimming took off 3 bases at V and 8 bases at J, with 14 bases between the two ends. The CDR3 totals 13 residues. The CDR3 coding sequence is TGTGCCAGCAGCGCCGGGACGTCGGGGGGCTACACCTTC. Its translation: CASSAGTSGGYTF.